The rows below give T cell receptor beta chains drawn from one sample of a study of T cell changes during pregnancy in multiple sclerosis. Profiled with immunoSEQ multiplex PCR; TCRdb holds only in-frame clones, not every one. The sample has tens of thousands of clones, more than 90% seen once; the top ten hold around 0.4%. This specimen consisted of CD4+ T cells from peripheral blood mononuclear cells, obtained in the second trimester of pregnancy. The source of these receptors is a female donor with multiple sclerosis, enrolled in a pregnancy study. The CDR3 runs from the conserved cysteine through the conserved F or W. D genes are given only for firm matches. Expanded clones get a size class; other rows say once, few or many, or leave the size out.

D gene: TRBD1; CDR3 length: 13; J gene: TRBJ1-3; clone size: NA; V gene: TRBV25-1; CDR3 DNA: TGTGCCAGCAGCCGGACAGGGGAAAACACCATATATTTT; CDR3 protein: CASSRTGENTIYF
D gene: NA; CDR3 length: 13; J gene: TRBJ2-2; clone size: NA; V gene: TRBV5-1; CDR3 DNA: TGCGCCAGCAGCAGACGACCGGGCGGGGAGCTGTTTTTT; CDR3 protein: CASSRRPGGELFF
D gene: TRBD1; CDR3 length: 17; J gene: TRBJ1-2; clone size: once; V gene: TRBV27; CDR3 DNA: TGTGCCAGCAGTTTATCGGGGACAGGAGAAGTTATCTATGGCTACACCTTC; CDR3 protein: CASSLSGTGEVIYGYTF
D gene: NA; CDR3 length: 14; J gene: TRBJ2-3; clone size: once; V gene: TRBV7-2; CDR3 DNA: TGTGCCAGCAGCTTAGATCCAGGGTACGATACGCAGTATTTT; CDR3 protein: CASSLDPGYDTQYF
D gene: NA; CDR3 length: 13; J gene: TRBJ1-2; clone size: NA; V gene: TRBV30; CDR3 DNA: TGTGCCTGGGCGGGACGGACCTTTTATGGCTACACCTTC; CDR3 protein: CAWAGRTFYGYTF
D gene: NA; CDR3 length: 15; J gene: TRBJ2-7; clone size: NA; V gene: TRBV6-5; CDR3 DNA: TGTGCCAGCAGACGTAATAGCGGAAGCTCCTACGAGCAGTACTTC; CDR3 protein: CASRRNSGSSYEQYF
D gene: NA; CDR3 length: 15; J gene: TRBJ1-2; clone size: once; V gene: TRBV9; CDR3 DNA: TGTGCCAGCAGCGTAGCGGCAGGGCAAGATGAAGGCTACACCTTC; CDR3 protein: CASSVAAGQDEGYTF
D gene: NA; CDR3 length: 16; J gene: TRBJ2-6; clone size: NA; V gene: TRBV7-9; CDR3 DNA: TGTGCCAGCAGCCCAACCAGGGATTCTGGGGCCAACGTCCTGACTTTC; CDR3 protein: CASSPTRDSGANVLTF
D gene: NA; CDR3 length: 14; J gene: TRBJ1-1; clone size: once; V gene: TRBV5-8; CDR3 DNA: TGTGCCAGCAGACATAGGGGGAAAAAGACTGAAGCTTTCTTT; CDR3 protein: CASRHRGKKTEAFF
D gene: NA; CDR3 length: 15; J gene: TRBJ2-3; clone size: once; V gene: TRBV7-9; CDR3 DNA: TGTGCCAGCAGCTTAGCTACAGGGTTGGCAGATACGCAGTATTTT; CDR3 protein: CASSLATGLADTQYF
D gene: TRBD1; CDR3 length: 13; J gene: TRBJ1-2; clone size: NA; V gene: TRBV6-4; CDR3 DNA: TGTGCCAGCAGCGAGGGACAGGGCGATGGCTACACCTTC; CDR3 protein: CASSEGQGDGYTF
D gene: TRBD2; CDR3 length: 14; J gene: TRBJ2-7; clone size: NA; V gene: TRBV6-1; CDR3 DNA: TGTGCCAGCAGCGGGACTAGCGGGCAGTTTAAGCAGTACTTC; CDR3 protein: CASSGTSGQFKQYF
D gene: TRBD1; CDR3 length: 15; J gene: TRBJ1-5; clone size: NA; V gene: TRBV6-1; CDR3 DNA: TGTGCCAGCAATGACAGGGAGGGGAGCAATCAGCCCCAGCATTTT; CDR3 protein: CASNDREGSNQPQHF
D gene: NA; CDR3 length: 19; J gene: TRBJ2-1; clone size: NA; V gene: TRBV19; CDR3 DNA: TGTGCCAGTAGTATAGGTTATTTCCGGGCGGGCCTAGATTACAATGAGCAGTTCTTC; CDR3 protein: CASSIGYFRAGLDYNEQFF
D gene: TRBD1; CDR3 length: 16; J gene: TRBJ2-7; clone size: NA; V gene: TRBV6-5; CDR3 DNA: TGTGCCAGCAGTTACTCGAGGACAGGGGGCGGCTACGAGCAGTACTTC; CDR3 protein: CASSYSRTGGGYEQYF
D gene: TRBD2; CDR3 length: 16; J gene: TRBJ2-3; clone size: few; V gene: TRBV19; CDR3 DNA: TGTGCCAGTAGTACCCTTAGCGGGAGAAGGACAGATACGCAGTATTTT; CDR3 protein: CASSTLSGRRTDTQYF
D gene: NA; CDR3 length: 23; J gene: TRBJ1-1; clone size: once; V gene: TRBV28; CDR3 DNA: TGTGCCAGCAGAGAACAAGTGGGGAAAGGGCTTTATCAGGGGAACCACATGAACACTGAAGCTTTCTTT; CDR3 protein: CASREQVGKGLYQGNHMNTEAFF